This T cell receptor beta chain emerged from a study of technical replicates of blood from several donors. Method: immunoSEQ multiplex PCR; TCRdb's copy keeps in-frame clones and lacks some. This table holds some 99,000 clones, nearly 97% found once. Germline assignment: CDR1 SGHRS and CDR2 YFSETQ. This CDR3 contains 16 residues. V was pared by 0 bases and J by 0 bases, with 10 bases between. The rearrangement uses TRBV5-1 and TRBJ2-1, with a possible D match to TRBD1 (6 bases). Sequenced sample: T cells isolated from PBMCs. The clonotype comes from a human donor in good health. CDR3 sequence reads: CASSLEARGSYNEQFF. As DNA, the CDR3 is TGCGCCAGCAGCTTGGAAGCCAGGGGCTCCTACAATGAGCAGTTCTTC.